This TCR beta chain was documented in a study of cytomegalovirus exposure and HLA in healthy donors. The PCR employed 60 Vbeta primers together with 13 Jbeta primers. Sequencing used immunoSEQ multiplex PCR; TCRdb keeps in-frame clones, though not all of them. There are 65,000 to 95,000 clones in the sample; around 77% occur only once, and about 3.5% lies in the top ten. About this clone: The junction does not match germline at one end; this may be a read error.

The germline CDR1 and CDR2 sequences are SEHNR and FQNEAQ (reference sequence). The CDR3 totals 16 residues. The sequence was obtained from a man in his forties or fifties in good health and CMV-seronegative. The specimen was PBMCs. V and J are TRBV7-9 and TRBJ2-7; D is perhaps TRBD2 (5 bases). CDR3 protein: CSSSLDRGFFAYEQYF. The CDR3 DNA reads as TGTTCCAGCAGCTTAGACCGGGGATTTTTCGCCTACGAGCAGTACTTC. Looking up the rest from reference TRBV7-9 and TRBJ2-7 gives the full variable domain: DTGVSQNPRHKITKRGQNVTFRCDPISEHNRLYWYRQTLGQGPEFLTYFQNEAQLEKSRLLSDRFSAERPKGSFSTLEIQRTEQGDSAMYLCSSSLDRGFFAYEQYFGPGTRLTVT.